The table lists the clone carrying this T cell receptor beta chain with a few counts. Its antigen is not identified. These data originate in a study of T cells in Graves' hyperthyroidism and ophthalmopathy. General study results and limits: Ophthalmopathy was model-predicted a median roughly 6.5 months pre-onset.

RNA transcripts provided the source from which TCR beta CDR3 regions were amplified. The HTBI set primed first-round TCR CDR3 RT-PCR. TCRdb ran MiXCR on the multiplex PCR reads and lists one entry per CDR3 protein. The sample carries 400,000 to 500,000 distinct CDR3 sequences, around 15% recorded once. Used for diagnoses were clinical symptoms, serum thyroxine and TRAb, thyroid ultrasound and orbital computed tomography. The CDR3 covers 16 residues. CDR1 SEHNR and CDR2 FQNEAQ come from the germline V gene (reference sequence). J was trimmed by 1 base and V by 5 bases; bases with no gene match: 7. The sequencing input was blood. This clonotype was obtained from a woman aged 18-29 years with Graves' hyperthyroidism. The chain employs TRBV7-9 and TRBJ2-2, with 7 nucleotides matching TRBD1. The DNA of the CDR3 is TGTGCCAGCAGCCAAGACAGGGCCGTGAACACCGGGGAGCTGTTTTTT. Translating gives CASSQDRAVNTGELFF.